This record looks at one T cell receptor (beta chain) sequence and its context. Its specificity is not known. CDR1 and CDR2 (germline): LNHDA, SQIVND (reference sequence). J gave up 6 bases and V 7 bases, and 6 bases lay outside the gene matches. This CDR3 has 14 amino acids. It was with 60 Vbeta and 13 Jbeta primers that the PCR ran. Produced via immunoSEQ multiplex PCR; TCRdb's table is partial and in-frame only. The sample records 150,000 to 200,000 clones, roughly 80% being singletons. This sample is drawn from a study of cytomegalovirus exposure and HLA in healthy donors. Study-wide points: TCR beta V segments were, for the most part, productive about 87% or about 30% of the time in an earlier analysis. TRBV6-2, TRBV6-3 and other indistinguishable V segments were excluded. V- and J-gene trimming of TCR beta was linked (in a later analysis) to a missense DCLRE1C variant.

The donors were healthy bone marrow donors. The V gene is TRBV19, the J gene TRBJ1-1, with 12 positions matching TRBD1. The receptor comes from a woman younger than 45 in good health and CMV-seropositive. The sequenced sample consisted of PBMCs. CDR3 nucleotide sequence: TGTGCCAGTATGGGACAGGGGGCATCTTCTGAAGCTTTCTTT. This sequence encodes CASMGQGASSEAFF. The whole variable domain, remainder taken from reference TRBV19 and TRBJ1-1, is DGGITQSPKYLFRKEGQNVTLSCEQNLNHDAMYWYRQDPGQGLRLIYYSQIVNDFQKGDIAEGYSVSREKKESFPLTVTSAQKNPTAFYLCASMGQGASSEAFFGQGTRLTVV.